These T cell receptor beta chains were read from a single sample in a study of cytomegalovirus exposure and HLA in healthy donors. The assay was immunoSEQ multiplex PCR, and TCRdb's table has in-frame clones only and misses some. The sample consists of approximately 150,000 clones, roughly 86% of them appearing once. The source material was PBMCs. All receptors derive from a man aged 18 to 35 in good health and CMV-seropositive. Each CDR3 is given with its conserved first and last residue. The order of the fields is clone size, V gene, D gene, J gene, CDR3 DNA, CDR3 protein. The D gene is left open where the match is weak. Rows give clone size only sometimes, using once, few, many, or a class for an expanded clone.

few,TRBV27,-,TRBJ1-2,TGTGCCAGCAGAGTTACCCCCCAAGTGGTACTCTACACCTTC,CASRVTPQVVLYTF
-,TRBV27,-,TRBJ2-2,TGTGCCAGCAGACCCGGAGGAAGCGGCGGGGAGCTGTTTTTT,CASRPGGSGGELFF
-,TRBV5-1,TRBD2,TRBJ2-5,TGCGCCAGCAGCGCGGGGGGTGGTGGCCCAGAGACCCAGTACTTC,CASSAGGGGPETQYF
-,TRBV6-5,-,TRBJ1-5,TGTGCCAGCAGTTACTCGGCAGGGGCCAATCAGCCCCAGCATTTT,CASSYSAGANQPQHF
-,TRBV14,TRBD2,TRBJ2-7,TGTGCCAGCAGCCAGCTAGCGGGAGTAGTCTCCGAGCAGTACTTC,CASSQLAGVVSEQYF
-,TRBV10-3,-,TRBJ2-7,TGTGCCATCATGGCGCGGGCGTTAGGAAAGGACGAGCAGTACTTC,CAIMARALGKDEQYF
-,TRBV27,-,TRBJ2-2,TGTGCCAGCAGTTTTAGGGGTAGCTTCTATCCCGGGGAGCTGTTTTTT,CASSFRGSFYPGELFF
-,TRBV9,TRBD1,TRBJ2-2,TGTGCCAGCAGCGCAAATCTGGGACAGGGCATCGGGGAGCTGTTTTTT,CASSANLGQGIGELFF
-,TRBV5-1,-,TRBJ1-1,TGCGCCAGCAGCTTCCGGGAGACAGAATTGAACACTGAAGCTTTCTTT,CASSFRETELNTEAFF
-,TRBV25-1,-,TRBJ1-1,TGTGCCAGCAGTCGGGGGGGTTTTTCTGAAGCTTTCTTT,CASSRGGFSEAFF
-,TRBV7-9,-,TRBJ2-7,TGTGCCAGCAGCAACGACTACGGTTACGAGCAGTACTTC,CASSNDYGYEQYF
-,TRBV11-2,TRBD2,TRBJ2-3,TGTGCCAGCAGCTTTACTAGCGGGGGTTTCACAGATACGCAGTATTTT,CASSFTSGGFTDTQYF
-,TRBV20-1,-,TRBJ2-3,TGCAGTGCTAGTATGAGAGATACGCAGTATTTT,CSASMRDTQYF
-,TRBV27,-,TRBJ1-2,TGTGCCAGCAGTCCCAGGGCCACGGTCTATGGCTACACCTTC,CASSPRATVYGYTF
-,TRBV18,-,TRBJ1-6,TGTGCCAGCTCACCCTCGGCAGTACAGGATTCACCCCTCCACTTT,CASSPSAVQDSPLHF
-,TRBV2,TRBD1,TRBJ1-4,TGTGCCGGCCACGGGACAGGGAGTGAAAAACTGTTTTTT,CAGHGTGSEKLFF
once,TRBV7-8,TRBD2,TRBJ2-3,TGTGCCAGCAGCGGTCTAGCGGGGGATACTAGGCAGTATTTT,CASSGLAGDTRQYF
-,TRBV5-4,-,TRBJ1-1,TGTGCCAGCAGCTTTCCTGAGGAAAGGGGGACTGAAGCTTTCTTT,CASSFPEERGTEAFF
-,TRBV23-1,-,TRBJ1-5,TGCGCCAGCAGGGTGGGGGCTCCCGGACGTAGCAATCAGCCCCAGCATTTT,CASRVGAPGRSNQPQHF
-,TRBV13,TRBD1,TRBJ1-1,TGTGCCAGCAGCCACGACAGGGTCCCTGAAGCTTTCTTT,CASSHDRVPEAFF
-,TRBV10-2,-,TRBJ2-7,TGCGCCAGCAGTGGTGGAGGACTTGCCTACGAGCAGTACTTC,CASSGGGLAYEQYF
-,TRBV19,TRBD2,TRBJ2-1,TGTGCCAGTAGTATAGCTAGCGGTAAAGACAATGAGCAGTTCTTC,CASSIASGKDNEQFF
-,TRBV13,-,TRBJ1-4,TGTGCCAGCAGCCTCCGCGGACAGATTGCAACTAATGAAAAACTGTTTTTT,CASSLRGQIATNEKLFF
-,TRBV27,TRBD2,TRBJ2-2,TGTGCCAGCAGCCCAGCGGGGGAACCAACCGGGGAGCTGTTTTTT,CASSPAGEPTGELFF
-,TRBV10-3,-,TRBJ1-2,TGTGCCATCAGTGAGCAAGGGGGAAACCTCTATGGCTACACCTTC,CAISEQGGNLYGYTF
-,TRBV28,TRBD2,TRBJ2-5,TGTGCCAGCAGACTGAACGGGGGGGAGACCCAGTACTTC,CASRLNGGETQYF
-,TRBV19,-,TRBJ1-5,TGTGCCAGTAGATCGGGGGGCTGGCAGCCCCAGCATTTT,CASRSGGWQPQHF
-,TRBV10-3,TRBD1,TRBJ1-6,TGTGCCATCAGTGAGTCGACAGGGTTAATGTCACCCCTCCACTTT,CAISESTGLMSPLHF
few,TRBV7-9,-,TRBJ2-7,TGTGCCAGCAGCTTATCGACAGGCCTCGAGCAGTACTTC,CASSLSTGLEQYF
few,TRBV29-1,TRBD1,TRBJ1-4,TGCAGCGTTACAGGGGTTGGTGCTCGTGAAAAACTGTTTTTT,CSVTGVGAREKLFF
-,TRBV27,TRBD1,TRBJ2-1,TGTGCCAGCAGGGGACCACACAGGGGCGGTGAGCAGTTCTTC,CASRGPHRGGEQFF
-,TRBV28,-,TRBJ1-5,TGTGCCAGCAGGACTCGGGCTTCAGGAGGGTATCAGCCCCAGCATTTT,CASRTRASGGYQPQHF
few,TRBV7-8,TRBD2,TRBJ2-7,TGTGCCAGCAGCTTAGCGGGAGGGACTTACGAGCAGTACTTC,CASSLAGGTYEQYF
-,TRBV5-1,TRBD2,TRBJ2-1,TGCGCCAGCAGCCCCCGGACTAGCGGGGGCCCTTACAATGAGCAGTTCTTC,CASSPRTSGGPYNEQFF
-,TRBV27,TRBD1,TRBJ2-7,TGTGCCACCTCCAGGGGGAACTCCTACGAGCAGTACTTC,CATSRGNSYEQYF
-,TRBV30,-,TRBJ2-3,TGTGCCTGGGGGGGAGGAATGGGCAGAACGAGCACAGATACGCAGTATTTT,CAWGGGMGRTSTDTQYF
-,TRBV11-3,TRBD2,TRBJ2-2,TGTGCCAGCAGCTCAGGGGGCCTTGGACTAGCGGGGAGAAACACCGGGGAGCTGTTTTTT,CASSSGGLGLAGRNTGELFF
-,TRBV5-8,TRBD1,TRBJ2-2,TGTGCCAGCAGCGTGCTGACAGGGGGCCCCGGGGAGCTGTTTTTT,CASSVLTGGPGELFF
-,TRBV27,-,TRBJ2-7,TGTGCCAGCAGGTTGGGCAACTACGAGCAGTACTTC,CASRLGNYEQYF
once,TRBV9,-,TRBJ2-1,TGTGCCAGCAGCGTAAGCCTTCACCCAGGGAATGAGCAGTTCTTC,CASSVSLHPGNEQFF
-,TRBV6-1,-,TRBJ1-2,TGTGCCAGCAGTGAAGAACAGGAACATGGCTACACCTTC,CASSEEQEHGYTF
-,TRBV15,TRBD1,TRBJ1-1,TGTGCCACCAGCAGAGGGGACAGGAATCAGGTGGAAGCTTTCTTT,CATSRGDRNQVEAFF
-,TRBV7-2,TRBD2,TRBJ2-1,TGTGCCAGCAGCTTAGGTAGACTAGCGGGAGGAGATGAGCAGTTCTTC,CASSLGRLAGGDEQFF